The clone carrying this T cell receptor beta chain was picked up one time. These data originate in a study of blood T cell repertoires in COVID-19. Across the study: The study drew acute and convalescent COVID-19 samples from the United States, Italy and Spain. From T cells, B-cell-depleted T cells, or PBMCs came the material, which was cDNA or gDNA.

V lost 2 bases and J 4 bases, leaving 8 bases between the germline ends. The germline gives CDR1 SEHNR, CDR2 FQNEAQ (reference sequence). This CDR3 region has 14 residues. Assay used: immunoSEQ multiplex PCR; TCRdb lists only in-frame clones, some missing. This table has some 83,000 clones, roughly 78% appearing once. Sample: peripheral blood. The sequence was collected from a woman at least 80 years old with acute or convalescent COVID-19. The V gene is TRBV7-9, the J gene TRBJ1-4, with D uncertain. DNA for the CDR3: TGTGCCAGCAGCTTACGGGCGGGTAATGAAAAACTGTTTTTT. This sequence encodes CASSLRAGNEKLFF.